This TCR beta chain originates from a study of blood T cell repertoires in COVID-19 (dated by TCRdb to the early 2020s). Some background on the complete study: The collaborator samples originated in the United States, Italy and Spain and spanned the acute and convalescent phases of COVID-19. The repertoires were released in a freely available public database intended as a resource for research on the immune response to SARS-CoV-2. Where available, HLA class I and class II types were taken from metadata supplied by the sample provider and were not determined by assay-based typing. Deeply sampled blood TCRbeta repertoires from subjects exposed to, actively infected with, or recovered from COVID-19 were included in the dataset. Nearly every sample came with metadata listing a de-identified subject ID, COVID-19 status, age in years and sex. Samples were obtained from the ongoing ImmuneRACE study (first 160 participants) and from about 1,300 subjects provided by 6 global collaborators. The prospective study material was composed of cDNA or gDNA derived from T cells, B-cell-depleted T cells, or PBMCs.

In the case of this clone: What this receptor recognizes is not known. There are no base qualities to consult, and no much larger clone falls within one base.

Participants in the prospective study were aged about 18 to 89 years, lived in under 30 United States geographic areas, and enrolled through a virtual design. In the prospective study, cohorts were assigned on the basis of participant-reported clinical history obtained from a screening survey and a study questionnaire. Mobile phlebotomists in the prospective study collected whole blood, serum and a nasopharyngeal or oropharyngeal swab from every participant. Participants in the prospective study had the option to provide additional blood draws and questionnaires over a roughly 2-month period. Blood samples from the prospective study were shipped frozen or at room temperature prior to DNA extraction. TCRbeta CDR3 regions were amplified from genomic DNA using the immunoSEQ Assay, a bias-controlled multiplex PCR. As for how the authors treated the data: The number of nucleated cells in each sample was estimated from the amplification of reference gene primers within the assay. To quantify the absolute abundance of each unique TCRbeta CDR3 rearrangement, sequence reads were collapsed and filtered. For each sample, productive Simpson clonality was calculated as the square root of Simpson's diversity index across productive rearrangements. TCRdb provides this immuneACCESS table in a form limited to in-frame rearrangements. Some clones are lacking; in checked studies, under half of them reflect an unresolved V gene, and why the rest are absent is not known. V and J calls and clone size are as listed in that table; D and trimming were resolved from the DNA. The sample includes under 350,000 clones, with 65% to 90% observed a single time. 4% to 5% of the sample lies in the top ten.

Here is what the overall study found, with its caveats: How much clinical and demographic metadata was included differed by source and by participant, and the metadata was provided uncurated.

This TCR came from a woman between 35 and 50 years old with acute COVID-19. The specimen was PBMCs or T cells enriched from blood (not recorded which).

This receptor has the CDR3 CASSGGGSTGWDEQYF. The DNA is TGTGCCAGCAGTGGGGGGGGCAGCACCGGCTGGGACGAGCAGTACTTC. The rearranged chain carries TRBV28 and TRBJ2-7; tentative D gene TRBD2, with 7 bases matching. Per the germline V gene, MDHEN is the CDR1 and SYDVKM is the CDR2. Cut back by 5 bases and 5 bases, the V and J ends lie 22 bases apart. Spanning cysteine to phenylalanine, the CDR3 consists of 16 amino acids. Just CDR3 DNA is preserved here, 48 bases in frame from base 1.